One and the same sample provided the 6 T cell receptor beta chains below, sequenced in a study of blood T cells in healthy people across ages. Alongside a J-beta primer mix, a sample-barcoded 5' primer served in a second PCR lasting about 7 to 12 cycles. TCRdb re-called the 5' RACE reads with MiXCR, one entry per CDR3 protein. Of hundreds of thousands of distinct CDR3 sequences listed, more than 50% are singletons. The specimen sequenced was blood. These TCRs come from a middle-aged man in good health.

CDR3 nucleotides: TGTGCCAGCAGCTTCCAGGGGGCGCAGGACGAGCAGTACTTC. Protein: CASSFQGAQDEQYF. The gene calls are TRBV7-3 and TRBJ2-4; 8 bases align to TRBD1. With the DNA end fitting TRBJ2-7 better, the J assignment may be wrong. CDR1 and CDR2 from the germline V gene are SGHTA and FQGTGA. This CDR3 region has 14 residues.

J is TRBJ2-2 and V is TRBV4-2; maybe TRBD1 (6 bases). Germline CDR1 LGHNA, CDR2 YNFKEQ. The CDR3 runs to 17 residues. V lost 2 bases and J 2 bases, leaving 15 bases between the germline ends. The CDR3 region is CASSQRFGTLNTGELFF. CDR3 DNA: TGTGCCAGCAGCCAACGTTTTGGGACACTCAACACCGGGGAGCTGTTTTTT.

The chain employs TRBV27 and TRBJ1-5; no clear D gene. With 0 bases removed from V and 13 bases from J, the gap between germline ends came to 13 bases. Germline V gene lookup returns CDR1 MNHEY and CDR2 SMNVEV (reference sequence). The CDR3 is made up of 13 amino acids. CDR3 sequence (DNA): TGTGCCAGCAGTTTATCGATGGCGCAGGCGCAGCATTTT. The encoded protein is CASSLSMAQAQHF.

DNA for the CDR3: TGCAGCGTTCAAGGGGGCTCAGGCACAGATACGCAGTATTTT. Amino acids: CSVQGGSGTDTQYF. J is TRBJ2-3 and V is TRBV29-1, with 7 nucleotides matching TRBD1. Germline values: CDR1 SQVTM, CDR2 ANQGSEA. The CDR3 consists of 14 residues. V shed 5 bases, J shed 1 base, and the junction held 6 bases outside the gene matches.

For this clonotype: This may be a read error, as it is one base from a much larger clone. In DNA, the CDR3 is TGTGCCAGCAGTGACCGACAGGGTCACAACGGGCAGTACTTC. This sequence encodes CASSDRQGHNGQYF. The chain is built from TRBV25-1 and TRBJ2-5; 7 bases are shared with TRBD1. The CDR3 is made up of 14 amino acids. The V gene end was trimmed by 3 bases and the J gene end by 11 bases; junction bases not matched to a gene: 12. Germline V gene sequence: CDR1 MGHDK, CDR2 SYGVNS.

CDR3: CASSPPRQPQHF. The CDR3 nucleotides read TGTGCCAGCTCACCACCCAGGCAGCCCCAGCATTTT. The chain recombines TRBV18 with TRBJ1-5; D is uncertain. There are 12 residues in the CDR3. V was shortened by 0 bases and J by 7 bases, with 4 bases between the two germline ends. Germline CDR1 and CDR2: KGHSH and LQKENI.